These 22 T cell receptor beta chains share one sample of origin, sequenced in a study of blood T cell repertoires in COVID-19. The method was immunoSEQ multiplex PCR; TCRdb's version includes in-frame clones alone and lacks a portion of them. Of a few hundred thousand clones listed, 70% to 90% were seen once; the top ten hold more than 2.5%. Sequenced sample: peripheral blood. These receptors were taken from a man aged 60 to 69 with acute or convalescent COVID-19.

The rearrangement links TRBV3-1 (or the pseudogene TRBV3-2) to TRBJ1-1, with TRBD1 as a possible D gene (6 bases). The V end was cut by 3 bases, the J end by 10 bases, with 9 bases between. The CDR3 loop spans 11 amino acids. CDR1 is LGHDT, CDR2 YNNKEL, per germline (reference sequence). CDR3 nucleotide sequence: TGTGCCAGCAGCCAGGGGGCCGGAGCTTTCTTT. Its protein is CASSQGAGAFF.

CDR3 nucleotides: TGTGCCAGCAGTCAACAGGGTTACGGCTACACCTTC. It specifies CASSQQGYGYTF. V and J are TRBV6-5 and TRBJ1-2; maybe TRBD1 (6 bases). From germline, CDR1 is MNHEY and CDR2 SVGAGI. This CDR3 is built from 12 residues. Trimming left V 5 bases short and J 8 bases short, with 12 bases between.

The rearrangement links TRBV6-4 to TRBJ1-2; D remains unclear. This CDR3 is built from 14 residues. Germline values: CDR1 MRHNA, CDR2 SNTAGT. V lost 6 bases and J 4 bases, leaving 15 bases between the germline ends. CDR3 nucleotide sequence: TGTGCCAGCAGGAGGGCCTCGACTAGCTATGGCTACACCTTC. It translates to CASRRASTSYGYTF.

This chain links TRBV4-2 with TRBJ2-2; TRBD2 matches at 7 bases. Germline lookup yields CDR1 LGHNA and CDR2 YNFKEQ. This CDR3 is 16 amino acids long. The V gene end was trimmed by 1 base and the J gene end by 1 base; junction bases not matched to a gene: 3. The DNA of the CDR3 is TGTGCCAGCAGCCAAGCACCTAGCGGGAACACCGGGGAGCTGTTTTTT. Its protein is CASSQAPSGNTGELFF.

V gene TRBV6-2 or TRBV6-3 combines with J gene TRBJ2-6, with D possibly TRBD1 on 6 matching bases. This CDR3 has 16 residues. Germline CDR1 and CDR2: MNHEY and SVGEGT. V was cut by 2 bases and J by 1 base, with 9 bases left in between. In nucleotides, the CDR3 is TGTGCCAGCAGTTACGGACAGTCGTCTGGGGCCAACGTCCTGACTTTC. It specifies CASSYGQSSGANVLTF.

The rearrangement links TRBV3-1 (or the pseudogene TRBV3-2) to TRBJ1-2; a weak D match, TRBD1 (6 bases). This CDR3 has 13 residues. Trimming pared 4 bases from V and 5 bases from J, leaving 11 bases between. Germline-derived CDR1 and CDR2 are LGHDT and YNNKEL (reference sequence). DNA for the CDR3: TGTGCCAGCAGCCCTAACAGGGAATATGGCTACACCTTC. Its protein product is CASSPNREYGYTF.

The chain uses TRBV6-2 or TRBV6-3 and TRBJ2-1; 14 bases are a match to TRBD2. The junction had 10 bases not matched to a gene; V was cut back by 0 bases and J by 0 bases. CDR1 MNHEY and CDR2 SVGEGT come from the germline V gene. The CDR3 totals 21 residues. The CDR3 sequence: CASSYSPGLAGGSSSYNEQFF. The CDR3 DNA is TGTGCCAGCAGTTACTCGCCAGGACTAGCGGGGGGCTCAAGCTCCTACAATGAGCAGTTCTTC.

This clone was detected only a few times. The V and J genes are TRBV2 and TRBJ1-5, with a weak D call TRBD1 (5 bases). V was clipped by 5 bases and J by 7 bases, with 9 bases between them. CDR1 and CDR2 from the germline V gene are SNHLY and FYNNEI. The CDR3 loop spans 12 amino acids. The CDR3 region has the DNA TGTGCCAGCAGTCTATGGGGCCAGCCCCAGCATTTT. Amino acids: CASSLWGQPQHF.

The chain uses TRBV11-3 and TRBJ2-5, with D unclear. Trimming took 5 bases from V and 2 from J, leaving 12 bases between them. This CDR3 is built from 14 residues. Germline V gene lookup returns CDR1 SGHNT and CDR2 YENEEA. Here the CDR3 DNA reads TGTGCCAGCAGCCGTGGGCCCGGTCAAGAGACCCAGTACTTC. It translates to CASSRGPGQETQYF.

V gene TRBV18 combines with J gene TRBJ2-4; D may be TRBD1 (5 bases). V was cut by 3 bases and J by 7 bases, with 19 bases left in between. CDR1 KGHSH and CDR2 LQKENI come from the germline V gene. This CDR3 has 16 amino acids. The CDR3 region has the DNA TGTGCCAGCTCACCCCCACCTACAGGAGCGAAGAACATTCAGTACTTC. This encodes CASSPPPTGAKNIQYF.

In this sample, this clone turned up once. The J gene is TRBJ2-3, the V gene TRBV6-5; TRBD1 agrees at 12 bases. The V segment lost 2 bases and the J segment 6 bases; nucleotides outside the gene matches: 6. Germline V lookup: CDR1 MNHEY, CDR2 SVGAGI. CDR3 size: 16 residues. The DNA for the CDR3 is TGTGCCAGCAGTTACGGAGGGACAGGGGGCTCGGATACGCAGTATTTT. Translation: CASSYGGTGGSDTQYF.

V is TRBV6-6 and J is TRBJ1-1; D is unresolved. CDR1 and CDR2 from the germline V gene are MNHNY and SVGAGI (reference sequence). The CDR3 covers 14 residues. Trimming shortened V by 2 bases and J by 2 bases, and 9 bases separated the two germline ends. The CDR3 DNA follows: TGTGCCAGCAGTTACCGGGTCGATAACACTGAAGCTTTCTTT. Translated: CASSYRVDNTEAFF.

This chain links TRBV4-1 with TRBJ1-2, with D possibly matching TRBD1 (6 bases). The CDR3 length is 15 residues. Trimming shortened V by 5 bases and J by 6 bases, and 19 bases separated the two germline ends. In germline, CDR1 is MGHRA, CDR2 YSYEKL. CDR3: CASSETRGAFNGYTF. The CDR3 DNA is TGCGCCAGCAGCGAGACTCGGGGGGCGTTTAATGGCTACACCTTC.

The V and J genes are TRBV18 and TRBJ2-7, with D perhaps TRBD2 (5 bases). V was clipped by 5 bases and J by 5 bases, with 10 bases between them. This CDR3 comprises 12 residues. From germline, CDR1 is KGHSH and CDR2 LQKENI. The CDR3 here is CASSSDGNEQYF. In DNA form, the CDR3 reads TGTGCCAGCTCATCCGACGGGAACGAGCAGTACTTC.

The table lists this clone with many counts. The gene calls are TRBV19 and TRBJ2-7; 9 bases fit TRBD1. This CDR3 has 15 amino acids. After removal of 3 bases from V and 0 bases from J, the junction contained 3 bases not matched to a gene. Germline V lookup: CDR1 LNHDA, CDR2 SQIVND (reference sequence). CDR3 residues: CASSMTGGSSYEQYF. The DNA for the CDR3 is TGTGCCAGTAGTATGACAGGGGGGAGCTCCTACGAGCAGTACTTC.

The chain has TRBV5-1 and TRBJ2-3; perhaps TRBD2 as D (5 bases). The V and J ends lost 4 bases and 5 bases respectively, with 17 bases between them. The CDR3 consists of 15 residues. Germline V CDR1 and CDR2: SGHRS, YFSETQ. The CDR3 loop is CASSRSGGPGDTQYF. CDR3 coding DNA: TGCGCCAGCAGCCGCTCGGGCGGGCCCGGAGATACGCAGTATTTT.

Points on this clone: The junction does not match germline at one end; this may be a read error. This chain connects TRBV9 to TRBJ2-6; D gene uncertain. The CDR3 is made up of 14 amino acids. Germline CDR1 SGDLS, CDR2 YYNGEE. CDR3 sequence reads: CTSSPEAGANVLTF. The CDR3 DNA sequence: TGTACCAGCAGCCCAGAGGCTGGGGCCAACGTCCTGACTTTC.

The CDR3 sequence: CASSLDRGYEQYF. The CDR3 region has the DNA TGTGCCAGCAGTTTGGACAGGGGGTACGAGCAGTACTTC. The rearrangement links TRBV27 to TRBJ2-7, with 10 bases fitting TRBD1. Per germline, CDR1 MNHEY and CDR2 SMNVEV (reference sequence). CDR3 length: 13 amino acids. V dropped 3 bases and J dropped 4; count of bases not matched to a gene: 0.

In this sample, this clone turned up a few times. The gene calls are TRBV7-2 and TRBJ1-6; a possible D gene is TRBD1 (5 bases). The CDR3 has 17 amino acids. Trimming shortened V by 1 base and J by 10 bases, and 20 bases separated the two germline ends. CDR1 is SGHTA and CDR2 is FQGNSA in the germline V gene. CDR3 residues: CASSLGAGRASASPLHF. The CDR3, as DNA: TGTGCCAGCAGCTTAGGTGCAGGGAGGGCCTCAGCGTCACCCCTCCACTTT.

The chain links TRBV7-2 to TRBJ2-7; 8 bases agree with TRBD2. CDR3 length: 14 residues. The germline CDR1 and CDR2 sequences are SGHTA and FQGNSA. V trimming: 1 base; J trimming: 6 bases; junction bases outside the gene matches: 5. The CDR3 loop is CASSLVGGGTEQYF. CDR3 DNA sequence: TGTGCCAGCAGCTTAGTGGGCGGGGGGACCGAGCAGTACTTC. Full variable domain (missing parts from reference TRBV7-2 and TRBJ2-7): GAGVSQSPSNKVTEKGKDVELRCDPISGHTALYWYRQSLGQGLEFLIYFQGNSAPDKSGLPSDRFSAERTGGSVSTLTIQRTQQEDSAVYLCASSLVGGGTEQYFGPGTRLTVT.

The chain is built from TRBV9 and TRBJ2-2; 8 bases agree with TRBD1. Looked up from germline, CDR1 is SGDLS and CDR2 is YYNGEE. Losses at the gene ends were 4 bases for V and 0 bases for J; bases not matched to a gene: 11. The CDR3 runs to 18 residues. The CDR3 DNA reads as TGTGCCAGCAGCCCCCGTGAGCAGGGGGCGACGAACACCGGGGAGCTGTTTTTT. It is translated as CASSPREQGATNTGELFF.

V usage is TRBV14 and J usage is TRBJ1-2; 8 nucleotides line up with TRBD1. Germline CDR1 reads SGHDN; CDR2 reads FVKESK. The V gene end was trimmed by 3 bases and the J gene end by 2 bases; junction bases not matched to a gene: 2. The CDR3 runs to 14 residues. The CDR3 sequence: CASSQDRANYGYTF. DNA of the CDR3: TGTGCCAGCAGCCAGGACAGGGCGAACTATGGCTACACCTTC.